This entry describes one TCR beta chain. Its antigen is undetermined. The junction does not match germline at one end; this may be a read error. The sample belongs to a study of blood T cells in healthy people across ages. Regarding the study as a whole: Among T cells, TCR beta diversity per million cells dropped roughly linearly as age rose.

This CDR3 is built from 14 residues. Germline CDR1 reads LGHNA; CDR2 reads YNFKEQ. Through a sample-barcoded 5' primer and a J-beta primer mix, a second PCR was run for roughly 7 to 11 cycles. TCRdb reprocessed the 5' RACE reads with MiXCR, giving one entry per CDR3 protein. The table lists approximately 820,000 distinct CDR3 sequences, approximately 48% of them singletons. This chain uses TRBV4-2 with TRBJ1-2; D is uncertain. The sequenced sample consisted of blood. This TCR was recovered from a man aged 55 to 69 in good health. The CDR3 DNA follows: TGTGCCAGCAGCCAAGATCGGGATAACTCTGGCTACACCTTC. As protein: CASSQDRDNSGYTF.